These T cell receptor beta chains were read from a single sample in a study of blood T cells in healthy people across ages. TCRdb passed the 5' RACE reads through MiXCR, listing each CDR3 protein once. The sample shows about 640,000 distinct CDR3 sequences, roughly 43% of them seen only once. Sequenced sample: blood. The receptors were sampled from a man older than 75 in good health. The CDR3 runs from the conserved cysteine through the conserved F or W. D genes are given only for firm matches. Size is stated for part of the rows, as once, few or many counts, or as a class when the clone is expanded.

V	J	size	D	CDR3	DNA
TRBV30	TRBJ2-7	.	TRBD2	CAWRVAGGDYEQYF	TGTGCCTGGAGGGTAGCGGGGGGGGACTACGAGCAGTACTTC
TRBV15	TRBJ2-2	many	TRBD1	CATSRNRGGTRTGELFF	TGTGCCACCAGCAGAAACAGGGGTGGGACGAGGACCGGGGAGCTGTTTTTT
TRBV29-1	TRBJ2-3	few	TRBD2	CSVVGGSADTQYF	TGCAGCGTTGTGGGCGGGAGTGCAGATACGCAGTATTTT
TRBV27	TRBJ2-5	.	.	CASSLLGTETQYF	TGTGCCAGCAGTTTATTGGGGACCGAGACCCAGTACTTC
TRBV6-2/TRBV6-3	TRBJ2-1	.	TRBD2	CASSGGLAGAHNEQFF	TGTGCCAGCAGCGGCGGACTAGCGGGAGCTCACAATGAGCAGTTCTTC
TRBV20-1	TRBJ2-5	few	TRBD2	CSARVAGGETQYF	TGCAGTGCTAGGGTAGCGGGGGGTGAGACCCAGTACTTC
TRBV4-3	TRBJ2-5	many	.	CASSQDRGREQYF	TGCGCCAGCAGCCAAGATCGGGGGCGGGAGCAGTACTTC
TRBV6-2/TRBV6-3	TRBJ2-1	.	.	CASSYRVNERFF	TGTGCCAGCAGTTACAGGGTCAATGAGCGGTTCTTC
TRBV6-5	TRBJ2-5	.	TRBD1	CASRKTGVETQYF	TGTGCCAGCAGAAAGACAGGGGTCGAGACCCAGTACTTC
TRBV10-1	TRBJ2-6	few	.	CASSDGGFGSGANVLTF	TGCGCCAGCAGTGACGGAGGCTTTGGCTCTGGGGCCAACGTCCTGACTTTC
TRBV7-9	TRBJ1-2	once	TRBD1	CASSFATGAVYGYTF	TGTGCCAGCAGCTTTGCGACAGGGGCCGTCTATGGCTACACCTTC
TRBV14	TRBJ2-2	.	.	CASSRKTGELFF	TGTGCCAGCAGCCGAAAGACCGGGGAGCTGTTTTTT
TRBV12-3/TRBV12-4	TRBJ2-5	.	.	CASSVRGTGTQYF	TGTGCCAGCAGTGTGAGGGGTACGGGGACCCAGTACTTC
TRBV6-2/TRBV6-3	TRBJ2-7	few	.	CASSRTFRGEFNEQYF	TGTGCCAGCAGTCGAACCTTCAGGGGAGAGTTCAACGAGCAGTACTTC
TRBV7-2	TRBJ2-7	.	.	CASSRTLNSYEQYF	TGTGCCAGCAGCCGGACCCTTAACTCCTACGAGCAGTACTTC
TRBV7-9	TRBJ1-4	few	TRBD1	CASSPAGQNEKLFF	TGTGCCAGCAGTCCCGCGGGACAGAATGAAAAACTGTTTTTT
TRBV11-3	TRBJ2-3	few	.	CASSWANTDTQYF	TGTGCCAGCAGCTGGGCTAACACAGATACGCAGTATTTT
TRBV6-2/TRBV6-3	TRBJ2-7	.	.	CASTLQGTAYEQYF	TGTGCCAGCACCCTTCAGGGGACGGCCTACGAGCAGTACTTC
TRBV6-5	TRBJ1-1	.	.	CASTKTGSPTEAFF	TGTGCCAGCACTAAAACAGGGTCGCCCACTGAAGCTTTCTTT
TRBV6-5	TRBJ2-5	many	TRBD1	CASSYTGTGFQETQYF	TGTGCCAGCAGTTACACCGGGACAGGGTTCCAAGAGACCCAGTACTTC
TRBV21-1	TRBJ2-7	.	.	CASSKVGLAGVYNEQYF	TGTGCCAGCAGCAAAGTGGGACTAGCGGGGGTTTACAATGAGCAGTACTTC
TRBV6-5	TRBJ1-6	few	.	CASSLQAQDSPLHF	TGTGCCAGCAGCCTACAGGCGCAGGATTCACCCCTCCACTTT
TRBV12-3/TRBV12-4	TRBJ2-2	.	TRBD2	CASSSSSGTGGELFF	TGTGCCAGCAGTTCCTCTAGCGGGACGGGCGGGGAGCTGTTTTTT
TRBV7-2	TRBJ1-2	.	TRBD1	CASSLGRTGTGVYGYTF	TGTGCCAGCAGCTTAGGGAGAACCGGGACAGGGGTCTATGGCTACACCTTC
TRBV25-1	TRBJ1-5	once	.	CASGSQPQHF	TGTGCCAGCGGTTCTCAGCCCCAGCATTTT
TRBV6-1	TRBJ2-7	few	TRBD1	CASSGARGLYEQYF	TGTGCCAGCAGTGGAGCCAGGGGGCTCTACGAGCAGTACTTC
TRBV7-2	TRBJ2-3	.	.	CASSTDRRTDTQYF	TGTGCCAGCAGTACCGACAGGCGAACAGATACGCAGTATTTT
TRBV6-1	TRBJ2-3	.	.	CASNEWGELTQYF	TGTGCCAGCAACGAATGGGGGGAACTCACGCAGTATTTT
TRBV7-2	TRBJ1-1	many	.	CASSLVRPNTEAFF	TGTGCCAGCAGCTTAGTTAGGCCGAACACTGAAGCTTTCTTT
TRBV6-1	TRBJ1-1	.	.	CASRIMNTEAFF	TGTGCCAGCAGAATCATGAACACTGAAGCTTTCTTT
TRBV20-1	TRBJ2-2	few	TRBD2	CSAEGGKIVGTGELFF	TGCAGTGCCGAGGGAGGGAAAATCGTAGGAACCGGGGAGCTGTTTTTT
TRBV7-2	TRBJ1-1	.	.	CASSEGGYTEAFF	TGTGCCAGCAGCGAGGGGGGTTACACTGAAGCTTTCTTT
TRBV7-8	TRBJ1-1	few	.	CASSFRLNTEAFF	TGTGCCAGCAGCTTTAGACTGAACACTGAAGCTTTCTTT
TRBV20-1	TRBJ1-3	few	TRBD1	CSARDRTGDPSGNTIYF	TGCAGTGCTAGAGATAGGACAGGAGATCCCTCTGGAAACACCATATATTTT
TRBV6-2/TRBV6-3	TRBJ2-5	.	.	CASSYEGHHQETQYF	TGTGCCAGCAGTTACGAAGGACACCACCAAGAGACCCAGTACTTC
TRBV20-1	TRBJ2-1	.	.	CSARYSSQRFNEQFF	TGCAGTGCGCGATACAGCTCACAACGTTTCAATGAGCAGTTCTTC
TRBV29-1	TRBJ2-1	few	TRBD2	CSVGRREGRGNEQFF	TGCAGCGTTGGGCGGCGGGAGGGCCGAGGGAATGAGCAGTTCTTC
TRBV20-1	TRBJ2-4	.	TRBD1	CSARNRGDKNIQYF	TGCAGTGCTAGGAACAGGGGAGACAAAAACATTCAGTACTTC
TRBV3-1	TRBJ2-7	.	TRBD2	CASSQDTTSGLGEQYF	TGTGCCAGCAGCCAAGATACGACTAGCGGGTTGGGTGAGCAGTACTTC
TRBV28	TRBJ2-7	.	.	CASSLGYRGKEQYF	TGTGCCAGCAGTTTAGGCTACCGGGGGAAGGAGCAGTACTTC
TRBV7-2	TRBJ2-2	few	.	CASSPQNTGELFF	TGTGCCAGCAGCCCTCAGAACACCGGGGAGCTGTTTTTT
TRBV4-1	TRBJ2-7	once	TRBD2	CASSQAPRGGGYEQYF	TGCGCCAGCAGCCAAGCGCCTCGGGGGGGCGGGTACGAGCAGTACTTC
TRBV6-1	TRBJ2-7	.	TRBD2	CASSGTSGSFAEQYF	TGTGCCAGCAGTGGGACTAGCGGGAGTTTCGCCGAGCAGTACTTC
TRBV3-1	TRBJ2-1	.	.	CASSPFKGGRANNEQFF	TGTGCCAGCAGCCCCTTCAAAGGGGGGCGGGCCAACAATGAGCAGTTCTTC
TRBV29-1	TRBJ1-1	.	.	CSVEDHPWKGVMNTEAFF	TGCAGCGTTGAAGATCATCCCTGGAAGGGGGTCATGAACACTGAAGCTTTCTTT
TRBV6-2/TRBV6-3	TRBJ2-7	once	TRBD2	CASSYVIAGGEQYF	TGTGCCAGCAGTTACGTGATTGCCGGGGGGGAGCAGTACTTC